This T cell receptor beta chain appears in the sequencing data of a study of beta chain features in type 1 diabetes (dated by TCRdb to between 2018 and 2020). About the full investigation: Mean age, gender distribution, total cell number and subset yield were not different between patients and healthy donors. In the study, recently diagnosed type 1 diabetes patients and matched healthy donors were compared on the TCRB repertoires of their sorted circulating CD4+ T cell subsets. Regulatory and stem cell-like memory subsets were isolated from only 8 patients and about eight healthy donors, whereas naive and central memory subsets came from all 28 donors. A total of about 100,000,000 sorted cells were examined across all samples, and RNA yield correlated strongly with the number of cells per subset. What the work shows at the level of the full study, not this receptor alone: A moderate but significant shortening of TCRB CDR3 length was observed in type 1 diabetes patients in all four CD4+ subsets. Fewer insertions and more nucleotide deletions at VDJ recombination sites were observed in patients with type 1 diabetes, implying thymic rearrangement abnormalities. Because small numbers of individuals were included in the HLA sub-analyses, any influence of HLA type on TCRB rearrangement was left unresolved. Because cDNA rather than genomic DNA was sequenced, highly expressing activated cells could have been over-represented, although no difference in activation and CD3 levels was found between groups. PCR might favor shorter templates, but patient and control samples were amplified and corrected together, so any skew would affect both groups equally. Naive, central memory and regulatory TCRB repertoires appeared to be more similar among patients than among healthy donors.

Each donor gave one peripheral blood draw, averaging roughly 120 mL, which was collected into heparinised tubes. A BD FACSAria II and a panel including CD45RO, CCR7, CD25, CD127, CD95 and CD27 were used to sort naive, central memory, regulatory and stem cell-like memory CD4+ T cells. Purity was above 95% for every sorted population. Right away, PBMCs were isolated by Lymphoprep density gradient centrifugation and were stained directly, with no culture step. So that batch effects would be minimized, each experiment stained and sorted samples in pairs, pairing one healthy donor with one patient. Points on this clone: Its antigen target is currently unknown. Base qualities are not at hand, and no much larger clone is one base apart.

The High Capacity cDNA Reverse Transcription Kit was used to reverse transcribe all of the isolated RNA, meaning that expressed TCRB transcripts were what got sequenced. Deep immunoSEQ sequencing was applied to naive, central memory and regulatory T cell samples, giving an average of about 3.8 million total reads per sample. After sorted cells were lysed in RLT buffer, RNA was extracted with DNase-treated RNeasy Micro or Mini kits, with the choice depending on cell number. To prevent cross-contamination, every cell subset was processed on its own, while patient and healthy donor samples were processed together. TCRB sequences were amplified from cDNA with the immunoSEQ multiplex PCR, producing 87-bp fragments spanning the CDR3 region. Amplicons were sequenced on the Illumina HiSeq platform. In the original analysis: PCR bias was corrected computationally using synthetic template baselines, and reads within Hamming distance 2 were collapsed, with unmergeable singletons discarded. Reads were aligned to IMGT to assign V, D and J genes, CDR3 length, and insertions or deletions at six rearrangement sites. Within each subset, clonotype counts were normalized to sorted cell number, and only after that were true diversity and Gini coefficients computed with the tcR R package. Repertoire sharing was quantified using the overlap coefficient calculated on TCRB nucleotide sequences. Sourced from immuneACCESS, this table was stored by TCRdb with only in-frame sequences that have V and J called. A share of the clones is absent; for the studies checked, an unresolved V gene accounts for under half, and the remainder has no known explanation. Clonal size and the V and J genes are those of that table, whereas D and trimming came from the DNA. For this sample the table gives about 160,000 clones, of which 7.5% to 9.5% were detected only once. The biggest ten clones account for around 0.5% of the sample.

This clonotype originated in a woman aged 18-29 years with type 1 diabetes. The sequencing sample was made of central memory CD4+ T cells from blood.

Read as DNA, the sequence is TGTGCCAGCTCACCACAAGGACTGTCCTACGAGCAGTACTTC. Its coded protein is CASSPQGLSYEQYF. The rearrangement combines TRBV18 with TRBJ2-7; the D segment could be TRBD2, given 5 matching bases. Including the terminal cysteine and phenylalanine, the CDR3 comprises 14 residues. Only the CDR3 region is kept as DNA, spanning 42 bases read in frame from base 1. Looking up the germline V gene yields CDR1 KGHSH and CDR2 LQKENI. V loses 1 base of germline sequence and J loses 1 base, and the interval between the two ends is 8 bases.